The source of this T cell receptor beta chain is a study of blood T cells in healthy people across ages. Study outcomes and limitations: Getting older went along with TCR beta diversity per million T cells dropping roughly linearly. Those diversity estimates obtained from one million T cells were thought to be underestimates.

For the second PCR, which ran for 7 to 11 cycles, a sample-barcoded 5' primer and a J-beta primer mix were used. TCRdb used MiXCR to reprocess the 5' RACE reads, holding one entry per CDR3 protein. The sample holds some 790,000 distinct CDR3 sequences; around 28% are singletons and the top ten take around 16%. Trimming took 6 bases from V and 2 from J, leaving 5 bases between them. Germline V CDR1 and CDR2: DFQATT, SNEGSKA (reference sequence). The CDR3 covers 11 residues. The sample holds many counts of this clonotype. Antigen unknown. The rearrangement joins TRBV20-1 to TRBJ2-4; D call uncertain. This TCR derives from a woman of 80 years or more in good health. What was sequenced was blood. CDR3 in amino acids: CSAHPKNIQYF. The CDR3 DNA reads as TGCAGTGCCCATCCCAAAAACATTCAGTACTTC.